This T cell receptor beta chain was sequenced during a study of T cells in Graves' hyperthyroidism and ophthalmopathy. Study observations and caveats: For ophthalmopathy, model prediction preceded onset by a median around 7 months. Most clonotypes that expanded in the thyroid above 0.001 also showed up in blood.

For this clonotype: What it binds is unknown.

Researchers took RNA transcripts and amplified the TCR beta CDR3 regions from them. The HTBI set primed first-round TCR CDR3 RT-PCR. TCRdb passed the multiplex PCR reads through MiXCR, listing each CDR3 protein once. The sample contains about half a million distinct CDR3 sequences, around 24% of which appear only once. Ophthalmopathy patients had moderate-to-severe active disease, CAS ≥3, NOSPECS ≥4, and disease duration under 3 months. Fresh peripheral blood, around 9.3 ml, was the source of the PBMCs. V lost 6 bases, J lost 3 bases, and 15 bases lay in between. CDR1 is MNHNS, CDR2 SASEGT, per germline. The CDR3 extends over 14 amino acids.

The V gene is TRBV6-1, the J gene TRBJ2-7; D is unclear. Sequencing used blood. The TCR sequence derives from a woman in her 30s with Graves' ophthalmopathy. The CDR3 region has the DNA TGTGCCAGCAGGCCCCATGAAGCCAACTACGAGCAGTACTTC. It specifies CASRPHEANYEQYF.